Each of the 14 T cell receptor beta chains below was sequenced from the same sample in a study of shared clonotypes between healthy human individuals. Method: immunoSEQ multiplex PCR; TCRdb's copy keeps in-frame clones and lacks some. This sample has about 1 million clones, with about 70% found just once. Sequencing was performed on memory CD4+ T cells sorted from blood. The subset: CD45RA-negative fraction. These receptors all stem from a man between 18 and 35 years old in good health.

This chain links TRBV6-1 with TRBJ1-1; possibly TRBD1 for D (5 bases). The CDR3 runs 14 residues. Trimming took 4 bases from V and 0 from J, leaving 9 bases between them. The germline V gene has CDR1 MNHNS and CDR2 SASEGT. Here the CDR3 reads CASSGGRLNTEAFF. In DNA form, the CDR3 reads TGTGCCAGCAGTGGGGGCCGATTGAACACTGAAGCTTTCTTT.

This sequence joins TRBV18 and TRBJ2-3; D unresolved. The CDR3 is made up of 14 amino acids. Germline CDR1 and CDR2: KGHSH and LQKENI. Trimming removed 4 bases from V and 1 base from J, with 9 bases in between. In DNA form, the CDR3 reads TGTGCCAGCTCACGCCAGGACGGCACAGATACGCAGTATTTT. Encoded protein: CASSRQDGTDTQYF.

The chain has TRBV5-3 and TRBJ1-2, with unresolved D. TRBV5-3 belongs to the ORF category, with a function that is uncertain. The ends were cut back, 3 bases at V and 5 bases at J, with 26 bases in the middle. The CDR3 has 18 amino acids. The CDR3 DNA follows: TGTGCCAGAAGCTCGGGCCCGGACTCACCTGAGGCCTTATATGGCTACACCTTC. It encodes CARSSGPDSPEALYGYTF.

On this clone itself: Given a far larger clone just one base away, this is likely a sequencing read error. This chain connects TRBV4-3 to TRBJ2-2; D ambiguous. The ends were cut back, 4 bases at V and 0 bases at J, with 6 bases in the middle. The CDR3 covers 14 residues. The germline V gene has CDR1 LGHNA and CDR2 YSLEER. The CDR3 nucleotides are TGCGCCAGCAGCCTGGACGCGAACACCGGGGAGCTGTTTTTT. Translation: CASSLDANTGELFF.

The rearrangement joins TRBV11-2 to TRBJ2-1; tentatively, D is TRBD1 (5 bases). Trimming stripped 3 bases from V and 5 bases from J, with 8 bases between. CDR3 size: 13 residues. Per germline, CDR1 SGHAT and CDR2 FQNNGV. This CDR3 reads CASSFTQDNEQFF. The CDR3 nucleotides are TGTGCCAGCAGCTTTACACAGGACAATGAGCAGTTCTTC. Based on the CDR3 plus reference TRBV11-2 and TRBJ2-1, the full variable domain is EAGVAQSPRYKIIEKRQSVAFWCNPISGHATLYWYQQILGQGPKLLIQFQNNGVVDDSQLPKDRFSAERLKGVDSTLKIQPAKLEDSAVYLCASSFTQDNEQFFGPGTRLTVL.

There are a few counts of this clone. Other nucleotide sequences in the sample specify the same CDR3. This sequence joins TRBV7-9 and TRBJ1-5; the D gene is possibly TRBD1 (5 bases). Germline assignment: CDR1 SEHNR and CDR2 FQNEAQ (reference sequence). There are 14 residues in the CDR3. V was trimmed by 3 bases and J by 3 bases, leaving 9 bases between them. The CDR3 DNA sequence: TGTGCCAGCAGCTTGGGGGGATACAATCAGCCCCAGCATTTT. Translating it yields CASSLGGYNQPQHF. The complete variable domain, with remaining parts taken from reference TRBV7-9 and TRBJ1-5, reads DTGVSQNPRHKITKRGQNVTFRCDPISEHNRLYWYRQTLGQGPEFLTYFQNEAQLEKSRLLSDRFSAERPKGSFSTLEIQRTEQGDSAMYLCASSLGGYNQPQHFGDGTRLSIL.

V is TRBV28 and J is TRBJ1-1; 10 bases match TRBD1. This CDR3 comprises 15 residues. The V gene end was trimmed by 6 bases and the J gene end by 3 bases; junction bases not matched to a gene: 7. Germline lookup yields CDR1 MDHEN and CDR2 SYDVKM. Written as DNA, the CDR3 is TGTGCCAGCAGGACAGGGGGCCTGGAGGACACTGAAGCTTTCTTT. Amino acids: CASRTGGLEDTEAFF.

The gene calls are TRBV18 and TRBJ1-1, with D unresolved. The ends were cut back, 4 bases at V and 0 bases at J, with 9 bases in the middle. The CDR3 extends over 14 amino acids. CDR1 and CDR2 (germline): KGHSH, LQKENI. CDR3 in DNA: TGTGCCAGCTCACGGGGAGGGATGAACACTGAAGCTTTCTTT. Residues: CASSRGGMNTEAFF.

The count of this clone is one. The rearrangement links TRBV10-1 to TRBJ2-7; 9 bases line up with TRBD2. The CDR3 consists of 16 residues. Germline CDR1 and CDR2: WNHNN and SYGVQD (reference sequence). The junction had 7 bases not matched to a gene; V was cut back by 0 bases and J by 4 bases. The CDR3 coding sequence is TGCGCCAGCAGTGAGTCCCCCGTTCTAGCGGGATACGAGCAGTACTTC. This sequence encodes CASSESPVLAGYEQYF.

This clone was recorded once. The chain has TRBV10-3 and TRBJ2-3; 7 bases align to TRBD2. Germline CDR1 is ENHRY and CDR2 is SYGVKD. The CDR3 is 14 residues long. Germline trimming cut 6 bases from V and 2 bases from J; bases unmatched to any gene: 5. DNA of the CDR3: TGTGCCATCAGAATAGCGGGCCCCACAGATACGCAGTATTTT. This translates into CAIRIAGPTDTQYF.

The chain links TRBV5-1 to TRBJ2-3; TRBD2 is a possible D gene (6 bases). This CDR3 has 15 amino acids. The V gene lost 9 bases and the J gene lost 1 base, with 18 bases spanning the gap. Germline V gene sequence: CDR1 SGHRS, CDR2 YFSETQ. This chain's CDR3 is CATRRDHPRTDTQYF. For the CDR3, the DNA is TGCGCCACCAGGAGGGACCACCCTCGCACAGATACGCAGTATTTT.

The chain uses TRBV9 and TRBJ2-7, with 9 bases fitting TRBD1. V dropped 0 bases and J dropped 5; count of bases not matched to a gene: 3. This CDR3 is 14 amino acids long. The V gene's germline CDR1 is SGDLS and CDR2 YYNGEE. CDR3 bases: TGTGCCAGCAGCGTAGCTACAGGGGGCGACGAGCAGTACTTC. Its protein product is CASSVATGGDEQYF.

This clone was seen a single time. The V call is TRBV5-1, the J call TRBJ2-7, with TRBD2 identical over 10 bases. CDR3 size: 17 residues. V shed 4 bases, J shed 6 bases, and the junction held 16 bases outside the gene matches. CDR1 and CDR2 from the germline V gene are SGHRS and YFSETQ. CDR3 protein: CASSPTLAGVPLSEQYF. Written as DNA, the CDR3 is TGCGCCAGCAGCCCGACGCTAGCGGGAGTCCCCCTCTCCGAGCAGTACTTC.

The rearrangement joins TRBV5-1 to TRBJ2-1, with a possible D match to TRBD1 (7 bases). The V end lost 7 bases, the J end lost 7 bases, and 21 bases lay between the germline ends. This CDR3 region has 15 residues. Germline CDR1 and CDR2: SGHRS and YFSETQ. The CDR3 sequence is CASSPEGAWRNEQFF. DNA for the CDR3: TGCGCCAGCTCCCCGGAGGGGGCTTGGCGGAATGAGCAGTTCTTC. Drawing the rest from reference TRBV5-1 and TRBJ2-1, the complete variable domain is KAGVTQTPRYLIKTRGQQVTLSCSPISGHRSVSWYQQTPGQGLQFLFEYFSETQRNKGNFPGRFSGRQFSNSRSEMNVSTLELGDSALYLCASSPEGAWRNEQFFGPGTRLTVL.